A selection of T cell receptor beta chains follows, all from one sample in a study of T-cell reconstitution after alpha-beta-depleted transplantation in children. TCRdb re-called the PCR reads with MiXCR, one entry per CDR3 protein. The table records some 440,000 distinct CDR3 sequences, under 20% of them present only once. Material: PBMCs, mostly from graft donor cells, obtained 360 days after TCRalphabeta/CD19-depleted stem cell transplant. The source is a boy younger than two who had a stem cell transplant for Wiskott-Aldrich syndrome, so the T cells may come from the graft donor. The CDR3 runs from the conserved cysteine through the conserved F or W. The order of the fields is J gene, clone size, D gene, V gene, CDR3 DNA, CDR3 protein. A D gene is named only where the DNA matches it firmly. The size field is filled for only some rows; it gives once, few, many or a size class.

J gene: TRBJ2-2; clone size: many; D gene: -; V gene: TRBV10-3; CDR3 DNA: TGTGCCATCAGGGGGTATGACGCCGGGGAGCTGTTTTTT; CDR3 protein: CAIRGYDAGELFF
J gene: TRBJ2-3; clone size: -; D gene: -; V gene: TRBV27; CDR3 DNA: TGTGCCAGCAGTATTAAGAGCACAGATACGCAGTATTTT; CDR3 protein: CASSIKSTDTQYF
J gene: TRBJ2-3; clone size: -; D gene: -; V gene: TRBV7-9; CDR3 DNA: TGTGCCAGCAGCTTAGCGATCCGGTTTAGCACAGATACGCAGTATTTT; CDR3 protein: CASSLAIRFSTDTQYF
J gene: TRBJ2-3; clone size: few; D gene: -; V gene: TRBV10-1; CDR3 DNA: TGCGCCAGCAGTGAGGGAGTAGGGAACACAGATACGCAGTATTTT; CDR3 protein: CASSEGVGNTDTQYF
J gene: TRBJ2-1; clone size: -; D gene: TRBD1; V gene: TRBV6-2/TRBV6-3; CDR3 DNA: TGTGCCAGCAGTTACCCTATTCCGGGACAGGGGCCCAATGAGCAGTTCTTC; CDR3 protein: CASSYPIPGQGPNEQFF
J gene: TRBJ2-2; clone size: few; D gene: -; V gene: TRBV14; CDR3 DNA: TGTGCCAGCAGCCAAGTGTGGGCTATCCGCACCGGGGAGCTGTTTTTT; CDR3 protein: CASSQVWAIRTGELFF
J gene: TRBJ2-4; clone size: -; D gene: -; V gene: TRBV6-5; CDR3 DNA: TGTGCCAGCAGTTACGGCTCCGCAGGGGAAAACATTCAGTACTTC; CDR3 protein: CASSYGSAGENIQYF
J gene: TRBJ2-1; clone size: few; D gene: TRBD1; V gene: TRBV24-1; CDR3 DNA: TGTGCCACCAGTGATGGGGGACAGCTTCTTTACAATGAGCAGTTCTTC; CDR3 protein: CATSDGGQLLYNEQFF
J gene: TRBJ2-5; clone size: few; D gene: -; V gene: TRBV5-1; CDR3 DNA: TGCGCCAGCAGCTTGGGGCCCCGTGAAGAGACCCAGTACTTC; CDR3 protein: CASSLGPREETQYF
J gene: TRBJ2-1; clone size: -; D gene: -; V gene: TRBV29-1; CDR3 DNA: TGCAGCGTTGCAGGGGTTAGTGAGCAGTTCTTC; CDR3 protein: CSVAGVSEQFF
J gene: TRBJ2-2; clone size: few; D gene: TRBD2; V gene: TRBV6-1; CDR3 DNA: TGTGCCAGCAGAATGGGACTAGCCGGGGAGCTGTTTTTT; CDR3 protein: CASRMGLAGELFF
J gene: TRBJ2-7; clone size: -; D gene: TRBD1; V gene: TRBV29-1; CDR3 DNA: TGCAGCGTTGAAAAGGGACAGGGCTACGAGCAGTACTTC; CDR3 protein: CSVEKGQGYEQYF
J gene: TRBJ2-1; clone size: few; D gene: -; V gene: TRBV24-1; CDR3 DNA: TGTGCCACCAGTGACGTGCAACCCGTTTCCTACAATGAGCAGTTCTTC; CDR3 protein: CATSDVQPVSYNEQFF
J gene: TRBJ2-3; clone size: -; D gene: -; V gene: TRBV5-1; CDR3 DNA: TGCGCCAGAGCGCCCTTGGACGCCGGAGGAGTCACAGATACGCAGTATTTT; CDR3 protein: CARAPLDAGGVTDTQYF
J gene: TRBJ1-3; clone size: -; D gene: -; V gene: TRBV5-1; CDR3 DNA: TGCGCCAGCAGCGTGGGACCCTCTGGAAACACCATATATTTT; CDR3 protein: CASSVGPSGNTIYF
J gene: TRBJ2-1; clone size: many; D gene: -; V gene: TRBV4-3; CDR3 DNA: TGCGCCAGCAGCCAAAGAAACAATGAGCAGTTCTTC; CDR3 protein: CASSQRNNEQFF
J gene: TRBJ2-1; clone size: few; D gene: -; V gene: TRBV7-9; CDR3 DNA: TGTGCCAGCAGGTCAGTTCAGGTGGGCTCCTACAATGAGCAGTTCTTC; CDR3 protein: CASRSVQVGSYNEQFF
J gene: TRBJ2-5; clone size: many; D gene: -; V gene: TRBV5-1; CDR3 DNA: TGCGCCAGCAGCTTGGTGTGGGAGACCCAGTACTTC; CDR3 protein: CASSLVWETQYF
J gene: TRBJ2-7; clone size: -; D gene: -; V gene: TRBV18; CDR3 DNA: TGTGCCAGCTCACCTCAGGCACTTTTCTTCTACGAGCAGTACTTC; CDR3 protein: CASSPQALFFYEQYF
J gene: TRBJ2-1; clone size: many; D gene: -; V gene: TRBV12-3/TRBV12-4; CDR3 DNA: TGTGCCGAGGGCGATCTCAATGAGCAGTTCTTC; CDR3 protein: CAEGDLNEQFF
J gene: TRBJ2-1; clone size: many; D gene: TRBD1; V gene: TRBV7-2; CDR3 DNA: TGTGCCAGCAGCTTAGGCTGGGGGACAGGGTACAATGAGCAGTTCTTC; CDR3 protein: CASSLGWGTGYNEQFF
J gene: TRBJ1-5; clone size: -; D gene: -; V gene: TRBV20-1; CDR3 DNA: TGCAGTGCTAGTATCCAGGGCCCCAATCAGCCCCAGCATTTT; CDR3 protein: CSASIQGPNQPQHF
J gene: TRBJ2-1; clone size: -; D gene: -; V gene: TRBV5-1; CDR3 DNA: TGCGCCAGCAGCTTGGGGCTTCAGGGTGAGCAGTTCTTC; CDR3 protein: CASSLGLQGEQFF
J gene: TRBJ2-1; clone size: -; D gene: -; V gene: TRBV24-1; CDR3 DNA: TGTGCCACCAGTGATTTAGGGGGGGCTGGCAATGAGCAGTTCTTC; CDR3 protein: CATSDLGGAGNEQFF
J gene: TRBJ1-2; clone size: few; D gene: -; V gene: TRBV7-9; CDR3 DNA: TGTGCCAGCAGCGCCGGACAGTACGGCTACACCTTC; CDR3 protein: CASSAGQYGYTF
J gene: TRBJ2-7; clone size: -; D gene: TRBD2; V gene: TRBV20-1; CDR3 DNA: TGCAGTGCTCAACTCGGGACTAGCTCCTACGAGCAGTACTTC; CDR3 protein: CSAQLGTSSYEQYF
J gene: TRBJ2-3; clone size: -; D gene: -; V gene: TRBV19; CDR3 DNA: TGTGCCAGTAGCGGGATAGGTTATACGCAGTATTTT; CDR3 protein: CASSGIGYTQYF
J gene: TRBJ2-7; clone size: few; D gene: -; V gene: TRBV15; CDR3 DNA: TGTGCCACCAGCAGAGGGGATCCCCTGGACTACGAGCAGTACTTC; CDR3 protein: CATSRGDPLDYEQYF
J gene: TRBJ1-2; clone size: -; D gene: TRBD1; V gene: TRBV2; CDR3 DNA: TGTGCCAGCAGTGAAACACCCGGGACAGGAGATGGCTACACCTTC; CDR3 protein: CASSETPGTGDGYTF
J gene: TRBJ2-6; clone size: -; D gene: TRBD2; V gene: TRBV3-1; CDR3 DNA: TGTGCCAGCAGCCGCGGCGGAGCGGGAGGGGCCAACGTCCTGACTTTC; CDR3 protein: CASSRGGAGGANVLTF
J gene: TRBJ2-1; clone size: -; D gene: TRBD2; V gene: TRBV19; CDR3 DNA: TGTGCCAGTAGCCCCCGGACTAGACAGAATGAGCAGTTCTTC; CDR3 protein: CASSPRTRQNEQFF
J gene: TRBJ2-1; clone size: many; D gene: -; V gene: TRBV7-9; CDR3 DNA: TGTGCCAGCAGCTTTAACAGTGACAATGAGCAGTTCTTC; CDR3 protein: CASSFNSDNEQFF